Listed here are 8 T cell receptor beta chains from one sample, sequenced in a study of OX40 agonist ivuxolimab in advanced cancers. Sequenced by immunoSEQ multiplex PCR; TCRdb stores in-frame clones only, minus some. The sample shows approximately 66,000 clones, about 85% of them seen only once. This specimen consisted of CD4+ or CD8+ T cells sorted from blood, obtained in a trial of the OX40 agonist ivuxolimab. The receptors shown here come from an adult with an advanced solid tumor such as melanoma, head and neck, liver or kidney cancer.

The chain is built from TRBV18 and TRBJ2-7; D might be TRBD1 (6 bases). The CDR3 is made up of 12 amino acids. Germline V gene data show CDR1 as KGHSH and CDR2 as LQKENI. V gave up 3 bases and J gave up 5 bases, with 8 bases separating them. In nucleotides, the CDR3 is TGTGCCAGCTCACCGAGACAGGACGAGCAGTACTTC. Translating gives CASSPRQDEQYF.

V and J are TRBV2 and TRBJ2-7; 8 nucleotides line up with TRBD1. This CDR3 is built from 13 residues. CDR1 is SNHLY, CDR2 FYNNEI, per germline. V trimming: 7 bases; J trimming: 5 bases; junction bases outside the gene matches: 7. CDR3 sequence reads: CASNGQGIHEQYF. DNA of the CDR3: TGTGCCAGCAATGGACAGGGCATCCACGAGCAGTACTTC.

CDR3 sequence reads: CASSQQGLRNEKLFF. The CDR3, as DNA: TGCGCCAGCAGCCAGCAGGGGCTTCGTAATGAAAAACTGTTTTTT. The chain employs TRBV4-1 and TRBJ1-4; maybe TRBD1 (6 bases). Trimming removed 3 bases from V and 4 bases from J, with 12 bases in between. The CDR3 runs to 15 residues. The V gene's germline CDR1 is MGHRA and CDR2 YSYEKL.

The genes are TRBV4-1 and TRBJ2-7; unclear D gene. The V end was cut by 1 base, the J end by 3 bases, with 10 bases between. CDR3 length: 14 amino acids. Per the germline V gene, CDR1 is MGHRA and CDR2 is YSYEKL. The CDR3 nucleotides are TGCGCCAGCAGCCAAGTGGGCCAGAGCTACGAGCAGTACTTC. Protein: CASSQVGQSYEQYF.

The chain joins TRBV6-1 to TRBJ2-7, with 7 bases matching TRBD1. Germline trimming cut 7 bases from V and 3 bases from J; bases unmatched to any gene: 9. This CDR3 is 14 amino acids long. Germline CDR1 MNHNS, CDR2 SASEGT. The CDR3 DNA follows: TGTGCCAGCAATCCGGGACAGTCCTACTACGAGCAGTACTTC. Amino acids: CASNPGQSYYEQYF.

The V gene is TRBV6-5, the J gene TRBJ1-6; 12 bases are a match to TRBD1. The germline V gene encodes CDR1 MNHEY and CDR2 SVGAGI. V was clipped by 2 bases and J by 8 bases; unmatched bases: 4. The CDR3 is made up of 16 amino acids. The CDR3 DNA is TGTGCCAGCAGTTACGCGGGACAGGGGGCTTATTCACCCCTCCACTTT. Encoded protein: CASSYAGQGAYSPLHF.

The genes are TRBV10-2 and TRBJ1-1; 9 bases are shared with TRBD1. Unmatched junction bases numbered 3, after V lost 5 bases and J lost 5 bases. The germline CDR1 and CDR2 sequences are WSHSY and SAAADI. This CDR3 region has 13 residues. The CDR3 nucleotides are TGCGCCAGCAGTCAACAGGGGGCTACTGAAGCTTTCTTT. Protein: CASSQQGATEAFF.

The gene calls are TRBV18 and TRBJ1-1; possible D gene TRBD1, 6 bases. In germline, CDR1 is KGHSH, CDR2 LQKENI. The CDR3 runs 14 residues. The V end lost 3 bases, the J end lost 1 base, and 9 bases lay between the germline ends. The CDR3 reads CASSPGAPNTEAFF. The CDR3 nucleotides read TGTGCCAGCTCACCGGGGGCGCCGAACACTGAAGCTTTCTTT.